A single sample is the source of the 31 T cell receptor beta chains below, sequenced in a study of spatial heterogeneity in lung cancer. A single record per CDR3 protein comes from TCRdb applying MiXCR to the 5' RACE reads. The table records under 150,000 distinct CDR3 sequences, roughly a tenth of them present only once. Time point defined: blood at routine non-recurrence follow-up after resection. The sequenced sample was PBMCs, obtained at follow-up. These receptor sequences come from a female donor with early-stage non-small cell lung cancer.

This clonotype was seen repeatedly, ten times or more. V gene TRBV12-3 or TRBV12-4 combines with J gene TRBJ2-5; the D is unclear. Trimming took off 6 bases at V and 5 bases at J, with 19 bases between the two ends. The CDR3 consists of 15 residues. The DNA for the CDR3 is TGTGCCAGCAGACTAAGTGGACGAGCTGGGGAGACCCAGTACTTC. Residues: CASRLSGRAGETQYF.

The chain carries TRBV5-6 and TRBJ2-2; 8 bases align to TRBD1. The V and J ends lost 2 bases and 4 bases, in that order; junction bases with no gene match: 4. The CDR3 is made up of 15 amino acids. CDR1 is SGHDT, CDR2 YYEEEE, per germline. The CDR3: CASSLAGGFTGELFF. The CDR3 DNA is TGTGCCAGCAGCTTAGCAGGGGGCTTCACCGGGGAGCTGTTTTTT.

V usage is TRBV28 and J usage is TRBJ2-1; D perhaps matches TRBD2 (5 bases). This CDR3 is built from 14 residues. Germline V gene lookup returns CDR1 MDHEN and CDR2 SYDVKM. Trimming cost V 7 bases and J 4 bases, with 14 bases left between them. CDR3 sequence reads: CASTTPAGYNEQFF. CDR3 DNA sequence: TGTGCCAGCACCACGCCGGCGGGTTACAATGAGCAGTTCTTC.

This clonotype was observed a handful of times. The V gene is TRBV7-8, the J gene TRBJ2-5; possibly TRBD2 for D (6 bases). The germline V gene encodes CDR1 SGHVS and CDR2 FQNEAQ. The V end lost 5 bases, the J end lost 1 base, and 14 bases lay between the germline ends. This CDR3 region has 15 residues. In DNA form, the CDR3 reads TGTGCCAGCAGCGGACGGGACTCCCCCCAAGAGACCCAGTACTTC. As protein: CASSGRDSPQETQYF.

Concerning this clonotype itself: Its ends do not fully match the called genes, so a read error is possible. The chain joins TRBV7-7 to TRBJ2-5; a possible D gene is TRBD1 (7 bases). CDR3 size: 15 residues. CDR1 is SSHAT, CDR2 FNYEAQ, per germline (reference sequence). The CDR3 bases are TGTGCTAGCAGCTCGCAACCGGGGGACAGAGAGACCCAGTACTTC. Protein sequence: CASSSQPGDRETQYF.

This clonotype was found many times. V usage is TRBV20-1 and J usage is TRBJ2-3; 7 bases map to TRBD1. CDR1 is DFQATT, CDR2 SNEGSKA, per germline (reference sequence). The junction had 10 bases not matched to a gene; V was cut back by 6 bases and J by 1 base. This CDR3 has 15 amino acids. CDR3 protein: CSASPRQGGTDTQYF. The CDR3 DNA is TGCAGTGCCTCCCCCCGACAGGGTGGCACAGATACGCAGTATTTT.

There are many counts of this clonotype. This CDR3 is CSVEGMDRGAFF. DNA of the CDR3: TGCAGCGTTGAAGGAATGGACAGGGGAGCTTTCTTT. The V and J genes are TRBV29-1 and TRBJ1-1; TRBD1 matches at 9 bases. The CDR3 spans 12 residues. CDR1 SQVTM and CDR2 ANQGSEA come from the germline V gene. The V gene end was trimmed by 1 base and the J gene end by 10 bases; junction bases not matched to a gene: 4.

This chain joins TRBV19 and TRBJ1-5; 10 nucleotides match TRBD1. The CDR3 is made up of 17 amino acids. The germline V gene has CDR1 LNHDA and CDR2 SQIVND (reference sequence). V lost 5 bases, J lost 3 bases, and 10 bases stayed unmatched. The CDR3 region has the DNA TGTGCCAGTAGTCCAAGGGGACAGGGGCCGGTCAATCAGCCCCAGCATTTT. Translating it yields CASSPRGQGPVNQPQHF.

This rearrangement joins TRBV12-3 or TRBV12-4 to TRBJ2-3, with 7 bases lining up with TRBD1. The CDR3 covers 15 residues. J lost 8 bases, V lost 6 bases, and 14 bases had no gene match. CDR3 DNA: TGTGCCAGCAGACAGGGGTTTGGACGAGGAGTTACGCAGTATTTT. Protein product: CASRQGFGRGVTQYF.

This clonotype has at least ten counts. The rearrangement links TRBV12-3 or TRBV12-4 to TRBJ1-1, with 7 bases identical to TRBD1. V shed 6 bases, J shed 6 bases, and the junction held 7 bases outside the gene matches. This CDR3 contains 13 residues. For the CDR3, the DNA is TGTGCCAGCAGCTGGGAAGGGGGCTCTGAAGCTTTCTTT. Its protein product is CASSWEGGSEAFF.

This rearrangement joins TRBV5-1 to TRBJ2-7; 12 nucleotides match TRBD2. The CDR3 is made up of 19 amino acids. The V and J ends lost 0 bases and 2 bases, in that order; junction bases with no gene match: 12. Germline values: CDR1 SGHRS, CDR2 YFSETQ. Here the CDR3 DNA reads TGCGCCAGCAGCTTGGCCCCTAGCGGGAGGGCCTATTTGGCCTACGAGCAGTACTTC. This translates into CASSLAPSGRAYLAYEQYF.

The CDR3 nucleotides are TGTGCCAGCAGCCCCGGACTAGCACGCAATGAGCAGTTCTTC. It codes for CASSPGLARNEQFF. The gene calls are TRBV5-4 and TRBJ2-1; 8 bases align to TRBD2. The CDR3 consists of 14 residues. V dropped 4 bases and J dropped 6; count of bases not matched to a gene: 6. Germline V gene data show CDR1 as SGHNT and CDR2 as YYREEE (reference sequence).

The chain links TRBV11-2 to TRBJ2-1; 11 nucleotides agree with TRBD2. Trimming took 5 bases from V and 4 from J; bases not matched to a gene: 7. This CDR3 has 16 residues. Germline V gene sequence: CDR1 SGHAT, CDR2 FQNNGV. The CDR3 reads CASSPIAGGLYNEQFF. The DNA of the CDR3 is TGTGCCAGCAGCCCCATAGCGGGAGGGCTGTACAATGAGCAGTTCTTC.

This clonotype was seen more than once but under ten times. The genes are TRBV2 and TRBJ1-2, with TRBD1 identical over 8 bases. The germline CDR1 and CDR2 sequences are SNHLY and FYNNEI. The CDR3 is 14 residues long. V was clipped by 2 bases and J by 4 bases; unmatched bases: 3. The CDR3 DNA is TGTGCCAGCAGTGAATCGGGACAGGTCTATGGCTACACCTTC. Translated: CASSESGQVYGYTF. The full variable domain, in which reference TRBV2 and TRBJ1-2 provide the parts outside the CDR3, is EPEVTQTPSHQVTQMGQEVILRCVPISNHLYFYWYRQILGQKVEFLVSFYNNEISEKSEIFDDQFSVERPDGSNFTLKIRSTKLEDSAMYFCASSESGQVYGYTFGSGTRLTVV.

Ten or more counts support this clonotype. The chain carries TRBV11-3 and TRBJ2-1; TRBD2 matches at 11 bases. With V trimmed by 8 bases and J by 4 bases, 7 bases remained unmatched. In germline, CDR1 is SGHNT, CDR2 YENEEA. The CDR3 has 15 residues. CDR3 amino acids: CASGSRTSGYNEQFF. For the CDR3, the DNA is TGTGCCAGCGGATCAAGGACTAGCGGGTACAATGAGCAGTTCTTC.

The J gene is TRBJ2-1, the V gene TRBV7-2; tentative D call: TRBD1 (6 bases). CDR3 length equals 14 residues. CDR1 is SGHTA and CDR2 is FQGNSA in the germline V gene. V lost 4 bases to trimming and J lost 9 bases, with 16 bases between them. This CDR3 reads CASSSTTGKGEQFF. CDR3 nucleotides: TGTGCCAGCAGCTCAACTACAGGGAAGGGTGAGCAGTTCTTC.

V and J are TRBV19 and TRBJ2-3; 10 bases agree with TRBD1. The CDR3 contains 15 residues. J gave up 4 bases and V 5 bases, and 6 bases lay outside the gene matches. Germline V gives CDR1 LNHDA, CDR2 SQIVND (reference sequence). CDR3 sequence: CASSGRQGAADTQYF. The CDR3 DNA reads TGTGCCAGTAGTGGACGACAGGGGGCTGCAGATACGCAGTATTTT.

This clonotype was detected only a few times. This chain joins TRBV20-1 and TRBJ1-4; 8 bases line up with TRBD1. The germline V gene encodes CDR1 DFQATT and CDR2 SNEGSKA (reference sequence). V dropped 5 bases and J dropped 3; count of bases not matched to a gene: 5. This CDR3 is 14 amino acids long. The CDR3 bases are TGCAGTGCTTTTCCGACAGGGGCTAATGAAAAACTGTTTTTT. This encodes CSAFPTGANEKLFF.

This clonotype showed up just a few times. The V gene is TRBV5-1, the J gene TRBJ2-1; 11 bases fit TRBD2. The CDR3 totals 16 residues. Germline CDR1 is SGHRS and CDR2 is YFSETQ. Trimming at V came to 2 bases and at J to 0 bases, leaving 1 base not matched to a gene. The CDR3 bases are TGCGCCAGCAGCTTAACTAGCGGGAGCTCCTACAATGAGCAGTTCTTC. Its protein product is CASSLTSGSSYNEQFF.

The CDR3 reads CASNRTESVREQYV. In DNA form, the CDR3 reads TGTGCCAGCAACAGGACGGAGTCCGTACGCGAGCAGTACGTC. The rearrangement uses TRBV12-3 or TRBV12-4 and TRBJ2-7; D possibly corresponds to TRBD1 (5 bases). The CDR3 spans 14 residues. Deletions cut 7 bases from V and 6 bases from J, with 19 bases between.

This clonotype has at least ten counts. The chain has TRBV2 and TRBJ2-3, with TRBD1 identical over 9 bases. CDR1 is SNHLY, CDR2 FYNNEI, per germline. The CDR3 totals 14 residues. V lost 7 bases, J lost 3 bases, and 5 bases stayed unmatched. CDR3 loop: CASTRDRVTDTQYF. The CDR3, as DNA: TGTGCCAGCACCCGGGACAGGGTTACAGATACGCAGTATTTT.

Only a few counts were recorded for this clonotype. The chain links TRBV29-1 to TRBJ2-3, with D perhaps assigned TRBD1 or TRBD2 (6 bases each). Trimming cost V 4 bases and J 1 base, with 9 bases left between them. CDR3 length equals 13 residues. The germline gives CDR1 SQVTM, CDR2 ANQGSEA. The CDR3 loop reads CSVARGRTDTQYF. As DNA, the CDR3 is TGCAGCGTTGCCCGGGGGCGCACAGATACGCAGTATTTT.

In its sample, this clonotype was seen many times. The gene calls are TRBV20-1 and TRBJ2-5, with D possibly matching TRBD1 (5 bases). This CDR3 spans 14 amino acids. Germline V gene sequence: CDR1 DFQATT, CDR2 SNEGSKA (reference sequence). Trimming cost V 0 bases and J 2 bases, with 10 bases left between them. CDR3 protein: CSARDRTGQETQYF. The DNA of the CDR3 is TGCAGTGCTAGAGATCGTACAGGTCAAGAGACCCAGTACTTC.

This clonotype was seen only a few times. This rearrangement joins TRBV12-3 or TRBV12-4 to TRBJ2-2; D might be TRBD1 (5 bases). This CDR3 has 15 amino acids. V gave up 6 bases and J gave up 6 bases, with 17 bases separating them. The CDR3 DNA reads as TGTGCCAGCAGCACAGGCTCCCTCGGTGCCGGGGAGCTGTTTTTT. Translation: CASSTGSLGAGELFF.

A few counts support this clonotype. The chain carries TRBV19 and TRBJ1-1; D call uncertain. Between the trimmed V and J ends, which lost 6 bases and 0 bases, there was a span of 20 bases. CDR3 length equals 17 residues. Germline-derived CDR1 and CDR2 are LNHDA and SQIVND (reference sequence). CDR3 DNA: TGTGCCAGTAGGAGTCCCTCGGAGGACCCGATGAACACTGAAGCTTTCTTT. Amino acid sequence: CASRSPSEDPMNTEAFF.

The chain links TRBV10-3 to TRBJ2-7, with D perhaps TRBD1 (5 bases). Germline-derived CDR1 and CDR2 are ENHRY and SYGVKD. The V end lost 6 bases, the J end lost 0 bases, and 15 bases lay between the germline ends. The CDR3 covers 15 residues. DNA of the CDR3: TGTGCCATCAGGGGCAGGGAACGAAGCTCCTACGAGCAGTACTTC. Residues: CAIRGRERSSYEQYF.

This clonotype was seen only a few times. J is TRBJ1-6 and V is TRBV27; perhaps TRBD1 as D (5 bases). Germline V gene lookup returns CDR1 MNHEY and CDR2 SMNVEV (reference sequence). Trimming left V 4 bases short and J 7 bases short, with 8 bases between. The CDR3 runs 13 residues. CDR3 in DNA: TGTGCCAGCAGTTCCTACAGGAATTCACCCCTCCACTTT. It is translated as CASSSYRNSPLHF.

This clonotype was seen a handful of times. The chain uses TRBV29-1 and TRBJ2-5; 14 nucleotides align to TRBD2. Germline V CDR1 and CDR2: SQVTM, ANQGSEA. V lost 6 bases to trimming and J lost 1 base; unmatched junction nucleotides: 7. The CDR3 is made up of 16 amino acids. CDR3 nucleotides: TGCAGCGTCGCCCGGACTAGCGGGAGGCCCCAAGAGACCCAGTACTTC. As protein: CSVARTSGRPQETQYF.

This clonotype came up a few times. J is TRBJ2-7 and V is TRBV2, with TRBD2 matching over 7 bases. Germline-derived CDR1 and CDR2 are SNHLY and FYNNEI. J lost 2 bases, V lost 6 bases, and 7 bases had no gene match. The CDR3 runs to 14 residues. The CDR3 coding sequence is TGTGCCAGCAGCCGGGACTACCCCGCCTACGAGCAGTACTTC. It encodes CASSRDYPAYEQYF.

This clonotype appeared a few times. J is TRBJ1-1 and V is TRBV5-1, with 11 bases lining up with TRBD1. The length of the CDR3 is 14 residues. Germline loops: CDR1 SGHRS, CDR2 YFSETQ. V lost 4 bases to trimming and J lost 4 bases; unmatched junction nucleotides: 3. The CDR3 loop reads CASSIGTGGTEAFF. Here the CDR3 DNA reads TGCGCCAGCAGCATAGGGACAGGGGGCACTGAAGCTTTCTTT.

The chain recombines TRBV28 with TRBJ1-5; 10 bases agree with TRBD1. The CDR3 totals 17 residues. V dropped 4 bases and J dropped 6; count of bases not matched to a gene: 12. CDR1 is MDHEN, CDR2 SYDVKM, per germline. The CDR3 DNA is TGTGCCAGCAGTTCCCACGGGACAGGGGCCCTATCTCAGCCCCAGCATTTT. The encoded protein is CASSSHGTGALSQPQHF.